This entry lists 17 T cell receptor beta chains sequenced from one sample in a study of cytomegalovirus exposure and HLA in healthy donors (dated by TCRdb to 2016 to 2017). The receptor library was made with the immunoSEQ multiplex PCR assay. For the multiplex PCR, a mixture combining 60 forward primers for TCR Vbeta segments and 13 reverse primers for TCR Jbeta segments was used. Not all clones reach the TCRdb copy of this immuneACCESS table, which keeps in-frame sequences only. Checked studies attribute under half of the gap to unresolved V genes and leave the rest unexplained. The sample contains some 150,000 clones, just under 85% of them found a single time. In total, the top ten clones hold around 4.5% of the sample. Material: PBMCs. These receptors originate from a man between 40 and 49 years old in good health and CMV-seropositive.

About this clone itself: At one end the junction does not follow the germline gene, possibly because of a read error. The J gene is TRBJ2-1, the V gene TRBV5-1, with 10 bases lining up with TRBD2. CDR3 size: 17 residues. The germline CDR1 and CDR2 sequences are SGHRS and YFSETQ. CDR3 coding DNA: TGCGCCAGCGGCTTTATGGGACTAGCGAGAGTATACAATGAGCAGTTCTTC. Residues: CASGFMGLARVYNEQFF.

The chain has TRBV30 and TRBJ1-1; D possibly corresponds to TRBD1 (5 bases). V lost 4 bases and J 4 bases, leaving 13 bases between the germline ends. Per germline, CDR1 GTSNPN and CDR2 SVGIG (reference sequence). The CDR3 is made up of 13 amino acids. CDR3 coding DNA: TGTGCCTGGACAACTGACGGGGGCACTGAAGCTTTCTTT. Translating gives CAWTTDGGTEAFF. Full variable domain (outside the CDR3, taken from reference TRBV30 and TRBJ1-1): SQTIHQWPATLVQPVGSPLSLECTVEGTSNPNLYWYRQAAGRGLQLLFYSVGIGQISSEVPQNLSASRPQDRQFILSSKKLLLSDSGFYLCAWTTDGGTEAFFGQGTRLTVV.

This clone has just a few counts. This chain joins TRBV2 and TRBJ2-5; 7 positions agree with TRBD2. The J call is uncertain, as TRBJ2-7 better fits the DNA end. The CDR3 loop spans 16 amino acids. Germline V gives CDR1 SNHLY, CDR2 FYNNEI. CDR3 DNA: TGTGCCAGCCAAGCTCAGAGCGGGACGGTAAACTACGAGCAGTACTTC. Amino acid sequence: CASQAQSGTVNYEQYF.

In its sample, this clone was seen once. The chain links TRBV30 to TRBJ2-7, with 8 bases matching TRBD1. The CDR3 has 14 residues. Germline V gene lookup returns CDR1 GTSNPN and CDR2 SVGIG (reference sequence). J gave up 12 bases and V 1 base, and 14 bases lay outside the gene matches. The CDR3 DNA is TGTGCCTGGAGTGAGCGACCCGACGGGACAGGAGGGTACTTC. Its protein is CAWSERPDGTGGYF.

The chain has TRBV5-5 and TRBJ2-7, with 7 bases aligning to TRBD1. This CDR3 comprises 16 residues. J gave up 4 bases and V 0 bases, and 10 bases lay outside the gene matches. The germline gives CDR1 SGHKS, CDR2 YYEKEE (reference sequence). CDR3 coding DNA: TGTGCCAGCAGCTTGGCTCGTTTGACAGGGATGTACGAGCAGTACTTC. Translating it yields CASSLARLTGMYEQYF.

This clone was observed a few times. This chain links TRBV4-3 with TRBJ2-5, with D possibly being TRBD1 (5 bases). Germline assignment: CDR1 LGHNA and CDR2 YSLEER. The CDR3 has 18 amino acids. V lost 0 bases and J 1 base, leaving 18 bases between the germline ends. The chain's CDR3 is CASSQELQVGALQETQYF. The CDR3 DNA is TGCGCCAGCAGCCAAGAGCTCCAGGTAGGGGCTCTCCAAGAGACCCAGTACTTC.

The CDR3 nucleotides read TGTGCTAGTGGTCAGGGACAGGGCACAGATACGCAGTATTTT. Translated, it gives CASGQGQGTDTQYF. The V gene is TRBV12-5, the J gene TRBJ2-3; 8 bases are a match to TRBD1. The CDR3 sequence is 14 residues long. Germline V gene data show CDR1 as LGHNT and CDR2 as FRNRAP. The junction had 2 bases not matched to a gene; V was cut back by 5 bases and J by 1 base.

The chain uses TRBV5-6 and TRBJ2-3; 8 bases are a match to TRBD1. The V gene's germline CDR1 is SGHDT and CDR2 YYEEEE. The V and J ends lost 5 bases and 2 bases, in that order; junction bases with no gene match: 7. This CDR3 has 15 residues. In DNA, the CDR3 is TGTGCCAGCAGGGGGGACAGGCAGGACACAGATACGCAGTATTTT. Protein product: CASRGDRQDTDTQYF.

The rearrangement joins TRBV9 to TRBJ1-2, with 7 bases matching TRBD1. Germline V gene data show CDR1 as SGDLS and CDR2 as YYNGEE. The CDR3 loop spans 18 amino acids. V lost 0 bases, J lost 0 bases, and 11 bases stayed unmatched. This CDR3 reads CASSVEFHRGPSNYGYTF. For the CDR3, the DNA is TGTGCCAGCAGCGTAGAATTCCACAGGGGCCCTTCTAACTATGGCTACACCTTC.

Regarding this clone: The junction departs from germline at one end; a sequencing error may be responsible. This same CDR3 is encoded by further DNA sequences in the sample. The V and J genes are TRBV15 and TRBJ2-3; D gene unclear. Germline V lookup: CDR1 LNHNV, CDR2 YYDKDF (reference sequence). CDR3 size: 14 residues. The CDR3 sequence: CATSRDRWQDTQYF. CDR3 sequence (DNA): TGCGCCACCAGCAGAGATCGTTGGCAGGATACGCAGTATTTT.

The chain has TRBV14 and TRBJ2-7; 7 bases are a match to TRBD2. The CDR3 totals 16 residues. Germline V lookup: CDR1 SGHDN, CDR2 FVKESK. Losses at the gene ends were 1 base for V and 4 bases for J; bases not matched to a gene: 10. CDR3 sequence (DNA): TGTGCCAGCAGCCAAGTGAGGGGAGGGCACTTATACGAGCAGTACTTC. Its protein product is CASSQVRGGHLYEQYF.

This clone was recorded a few times. The chain couples TRBV18 to TRBJ2-7, with TRBD1 matching over 8 bases. This CDR3 contains 14 residues. The V and J ends lost 5 bases and 3 bases, in that order; junction bases with no gene match: 6. In germline, CDR1 is KGHSH, CDR2 LQKENI. The CDR3, as DNA: TGTGCCAGCTCAGAGACAGGGGTCGTCTACGAGCAGTACTTC. Encoded protein: CASSETGVVYEQYF. Filled out from reference TRBV18 and TRBJ2-7, the complete variable domain reads NAGVMQNPRHLVRRRGQEARLRCSPMKGHSHVYWYRQLPEEGLKFMVYLQKENIIDESGMPKERFSAEFPKEGPSILRIQQVVRGDSAAYFCASSETGVVYEQYFGPGTRLTVT.

The chain employs TRBV5-1 and TRBJ2-2; no definite D call. Germline V gene lookup returns CDR1 SGHRS and CDR2 YFSETQ. The CDR3 extends over 12 amino acids. V lost 0 bases and J 6 bases, leaving 3 bases between the germline ends. For the CDR3, the DNA is TGCGCCAGCAGCTTGGCTGCCGGGGAGCTGTTTTTT. This sequence encodes CASSLAAGELFF.

The CDR3, as DNA: TGTGCCACCAGCTTAGCGGGAGCGGGGTACGAGCAGTACTTC. It specifies CATSLAGAGYEQYF. The rearrangement uses TRBV15 and TRBJ2-7; 9 nucleotides align to TRBD2. There are 14 residues in the CDR3. The V and J ends lost 5 bases and 4 bases, in that order; junction bases with no gene match: 6. CDR1 LNHNV and CDR2 YYDKDF come from the germline V gene (reference sequence).

This CDR3 reads CAISEGTGGGHGELFF. As DNA, the CDR3 is TGTGCCATCAGTGAGGGGACAGGGGGTGGTCACGGGGAGCTGTTTTTT. The chain couples TRBV10-3 to TRBJ2-2; 11 nucleotides agree with TRBD1. Germline CDR1 ENHRY, CDR2 SYGVKD. The CDR3 loop spans 16 amino acids. V trimming: 2 bases; J trimming: 7 bases; junction bases outside the gene matches: 6.

The CDR3 loop is CASSPRRSGELFF. CDR3 coding DNA: TGTGCCAGCAGCCCCCGCAGGTCCGGGGAGCTGTTTTTT. The gene calls are TRBV11-3 and TRBJ2-2; D unresolved. Germline V CDR1 and CDR2: SGHNT, YENEEA. V was cut by 5 bases and J by 6 bases, with 10 bases left in between. The CDR3 loop spans 13 amino acids.

The chain uses TRBV11-2 and TRBJ2-3, with TRBD2 identical over 12 bases. Per germline, CDR1 SGHAT and CDR2 FQNNGV. Losses at the gene ends were 5 bases for V and 2 bases for J; bases not matched to a gene: 14. The CDR3 is 19 residues long. The CDR3 region is CASSPRWRTSGGNTDTQYF. DNA of the CDR3: TGTGCCAGCAGCCCGAGGTGGAGAACTAGCGGGGGGAACACAGATACGCAGTATTTT. Full variable domain (rest looked up from reference TRBV11-2 and TRBJ2-3): EAGVAQSPRYKIIEKRQSVAFWCNPISGHATLYWYQQILGQGPKLLIQFQNNGVVDDSQLPKDRFSAERLKGVDSTLKIQPAKLEDSAVYLCASSPRWRTSGGNTDTQYFGPGTRLTVL.